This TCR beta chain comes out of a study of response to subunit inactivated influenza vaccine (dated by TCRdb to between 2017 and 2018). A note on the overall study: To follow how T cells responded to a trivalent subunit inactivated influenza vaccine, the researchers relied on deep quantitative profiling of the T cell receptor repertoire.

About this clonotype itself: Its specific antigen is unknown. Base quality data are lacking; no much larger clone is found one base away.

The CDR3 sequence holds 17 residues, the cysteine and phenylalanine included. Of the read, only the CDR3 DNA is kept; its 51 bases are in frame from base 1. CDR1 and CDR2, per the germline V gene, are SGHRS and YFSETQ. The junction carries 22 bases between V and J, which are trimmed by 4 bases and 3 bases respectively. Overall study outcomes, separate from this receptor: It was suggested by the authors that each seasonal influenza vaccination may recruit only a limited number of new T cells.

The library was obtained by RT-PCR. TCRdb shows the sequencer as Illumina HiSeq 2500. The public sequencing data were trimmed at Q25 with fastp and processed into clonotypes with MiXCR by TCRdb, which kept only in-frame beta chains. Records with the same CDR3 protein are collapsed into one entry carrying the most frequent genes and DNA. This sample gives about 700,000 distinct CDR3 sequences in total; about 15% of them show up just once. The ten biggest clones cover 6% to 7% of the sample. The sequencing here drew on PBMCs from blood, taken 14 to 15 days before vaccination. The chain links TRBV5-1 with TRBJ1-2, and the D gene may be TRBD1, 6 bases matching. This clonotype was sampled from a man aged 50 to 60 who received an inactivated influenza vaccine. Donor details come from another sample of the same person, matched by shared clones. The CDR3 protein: CASSQWTDSSGDYGYTF. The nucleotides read TGCGCCAGCAGCCAGTGGACGGACAGCTCGGGGGACTATGGCTACACCTTC.